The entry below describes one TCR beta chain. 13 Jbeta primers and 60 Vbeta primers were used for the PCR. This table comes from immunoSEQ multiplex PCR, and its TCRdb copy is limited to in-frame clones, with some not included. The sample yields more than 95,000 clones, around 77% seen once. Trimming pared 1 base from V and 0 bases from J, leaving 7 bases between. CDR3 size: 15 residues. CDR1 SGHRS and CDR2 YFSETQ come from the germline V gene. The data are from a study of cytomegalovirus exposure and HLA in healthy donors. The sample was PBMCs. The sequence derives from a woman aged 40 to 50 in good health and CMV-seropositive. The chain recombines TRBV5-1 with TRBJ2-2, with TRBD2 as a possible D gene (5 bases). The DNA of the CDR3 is TGCGCCAGCAGCTTGAGGACTTCGAACACCGGGGAGCTGTTTTTT. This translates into CASSLRTSNTGELFF.